These 21 T cell receptor beta chains came from one sample sequenced in a study of cytomegalovirus exposure and HLA in healthy donors. Profiled with immunoSEQ multiplex PCR; TCRdb holds only in-frame clones, not every one. The sample carries some 330,000 clones, approximately 90% recorded once. The source material was PBMCs. These receptors were collected from a woman aged 18-29 years in good health and CMV-seronegative.

V and J are TRBV4-3 and TRBJ2-5; 7 bases fit TRBD2. Per the germline V gene, CDR1 is LGHNA and CDR2 is YSLEER. The CDR3 loop spans 16 amino acids. V shed 0 bases, J shed 5 bases, and the junction held 9 bases outside the gene matches. Here the CDR3 DNA reads TGCGCCAGCAGCCAAGAACCCAGCGGGAACCCCGAGACCCAGTACTTC. Amino acids: CASSQEPSGNPETQYF.

This chain joins TRBV10-3 and TRBJ1-1; D is unresolved. With 7 bases removed from V and 1 base from J, the gap between germline ends came to 10 bases. Per germline, CDR1 ENHRY and CDR2 SYGVKD. The CDR3 has 13 amino acids. The CDR3, as DNA: TGTGCCATCACTCGGGAGGAGAACACTGAAGCTTTCTTT. This codes for CAITREENTEAFF.

This clone has a single count. The chain employs TRBV6-1 and TRBJ2-5; perhaps TRBD2 as D (6 bases). The V end lost 3 bases, the J end lost 1 base, and 21 bases lay between the germline ends. Germline CDR1 and CDR2: MNHNS and SASEGT. This CDR3 is built from 18 residues. In DNA form, the CDR3 reads TGTGCCAGCAGTGAGGGGAGGCGGAACCAAGTCTTCCAAGAGACCCAGTACTTC. Protein product: CASSEGRRNQVFQETQYF.

The chain has TRBV7-8 and TRBJ1-1, with D possibly matching TRBD1 (6 bases). Trimming removed 6 bases at V and 2 bases at J, with 16 bases between. The CDR3 is 15 amino acids. In germline, CDR1 is SGHVS, CDR2 FQNEAQ. The CDR3 region is CASRTGGGPNTEAFF. The CDR3 DNA sequence: TGTGCCAGCAGGACCGGCGGGGGGCCCAACACTGAAGCTTTCTTT. Looking up the rest from reference TRBV7-8 and TRBJ1-1 gives the full variable domain: GAGVSQSPRYKVAKRGQDVALRCDPISGHVSLFWYQQALGQGPEFLTYFQNEAQLDKSGLPSDRFFAERPEGSVSTLKIQRTQQEDSAVYLCASRTGGGPNTEAFFGQGTRLTVV.

The CDR3 here is CASSLAPTVEQYF. The CDR3 nucleotides are TGTGCCAGCAGTTTAGCCCCAACGGTCGAGCAGTACTTC. The chain is built from TRBV6-5 and TRBJ2-7; D is uncertain. V was clipped by 4 bases and J by 6 bases, with 13 bases between them. This CDR3 region has 13 residues. CDR1 and CDR2 (germline): MNHEY, SVGAGI.

The J gene is TRBJ2-5, the V gene TRBV2; TRBD1 matches 8 bases. With V trimmed by 8 bases and J by 5 bases, 10 bases remained unmatched. This CDR3 comprises 14 residues. CDR1 and CDR2 (germline): SNHLY, FYNNEI. The chain's CDR3 is CASDGQGPGETQYF. In DNA, the CDR3 is TGTGCCAGCGATGGACAGGGCCCGGGGGAGACCCAGTACTTC.

This chain links TRBV4-1 with TRBJ1-1; D is unclear. The germline gives CDR1 MGHRA, CDR2 YSYEKL. Trimming took off 1 base at V and 7 bases at J, with 4 bases between the two ends. The CDR3 runs to 11 residues. CDR3 coding DNA: TGCGCCAGCAGCCAAGGGCTTGAAGCTTTCTTT. Amino acids: CASSQGLEAFF.

The chain couples TRBV15 to TRBJ1-2, with 11 nucleotides matching TRBD1. The ends lost 1 base at V and 2 bases at J; junction bases unmatched: 9. The CDR3 loop spans 18 amino acids. Germline-derived CDR1 and CDR2 are LNHNV and YYDKDF (reference sequence). Written as DNA, the CDR3 is TGTGCCACCAGCAGAGGAGGGACAGGGGGTACACGGAACTATGGCTACACCTTC. Its protein is CATSRGGTGGTRNYGYTF.

The V call is TRBV23-1, the J call TRBJ1-5; D call uncertain. TRBV23-1 is treated as an ORF (open reading frame) with a function not yet certain. The CDR3 covers 9 residues. Trimming took 10 bases from V and 6 from J, leaving 4 bases between them. CDR3 sequence: CATVQPQHF. CDR3 DNA sequence: TGCGCCACCGTTCAGCCCCAGCATTTT.

V usage is TRBV2 and J usage is TRBJ2-1; 11 bases align to TRBD2. V lost 6 bases, J lost 8 bases, and 9 bases stayed unmatched. CDR1 SNHLY and CDR2 FYNNEI come from the germline V gene. The CDR3 extends over 15 amino acids. CDR3: CASRGTSGSLYEQFF. In DNA form, the CDR3 reads TGTGCCAGCAGGGGAACTAGCGGGAGTTTATATGAGCAGTTCTTC.

The rearrangement links TRBV19 to TRBJ2-7; possibly TRBD2 for D (6 bases). The V end was cut by 4 bases, the J end by 4 bases, with 17 bases between. CDR3 length: 15 residues. Germline V gene sequence: CDR1 LNHDA, CDR2 SQIVND (reference sequence). DNA of the CDR3: TGTGCCAGTAGTAAGTCCGGGGGTAAATCTTACGAGCAGTACTTC. It specifies CASSKSGGKSYEQYF. The full variable domain, in which reference TRBV19 and TRBJ2-7 provide the parts outside the CDR3, is DGGITQSPKYLFRKEGQNVTLSCEQNLNHDAMYWYRQDPGQGLRLIYYSQIVNDFQKGDIAEGYSVSREKKESFPLTVTSAQKNPTAFYLCASSKSGGKSYEQYFGPGTRLTVT.

The chain joins TRBV7-2 to TRBJ2-2, with D possibly matching TRBD2 (5 bases). There are 16 residues in the CDR3. Trimming stripped 5 bases from V and 10 bases from J, with 23 bases between. Germline V gene sequence: CDR1 SGHTA, CDR2 FQGNSA. The CDR3 DNA is TGTGCCAGCAGCGGACCCCTAGAGGAGCGGCCTTTGGAGCTGTTTTTT. Protein product: CASSGPLEERPLELFF.

This clone occurred once. The rearrangement links TRBV4-1 to TRBJ2-6; D is undetermined. The CDR3 runs to 15 residues. The V end lost 1 base, the J end lost 0 bases, and 4 bases lay between the germline ends. CDR1 MGHRA and CDR2 YSYEKL come from the germline V gene. CDR3 sequence reads: CASSQGLSGANVLTF. The CDR3 nucleotides read TGCGCCAGCAGCCAAGGTCTCTCTGGGGCCAACGTCCTGACTTTC.

The genes are TRBV6-5 and TRBJ1-3, with TRBD1 as a possible D gene (5 bases). Germline lookup yields CDR1 MNHEY and CDR2 SVGAGI. The CDR3 consists of 15 residues. V lost 4 bases and J lost 0, with 10 bases in between. CDR3 in amino acids: CASSLQVSSGNTIYF. In nucleotides, the CDR3 is TGTGCCAGCAGTTTACAGGTCAGCTCTGGAAACACCATATATTTT.

There are a few counts of this clone. The chain couples TRBV7-3 to TRBJ1-1, with a tentative D call TRBD1 (5 bases). V dropped 2 bases and J dropped 10 bases, with 17 bases sitting between them. The CDR3 is 14 residues long. Germline-derived CDR1 and CDR2 are SGHTA and FQGTGA. The CDR3 here is CASSLGLGQGPAFF. The CDR3 nucleotides are TGTGCCAGCAGCTTAGGGCTGGGGCAGGGTCCAGCTTTCTTT. Full variable domain (missing parts from reference TRBV7-3 and TRBJ1-1): GAGVSQTPSNKVTEKGKYVELRCDPISGHTALYWYRQSLGQGPEFLIYFQGTGAADDSGLPNDRFFAVRPEGSVSTLKIQRTERGDSAVYLCASSLGLGQGPAFFGQGTRLTVV.

This clone has just a few counts. This chain links TRBV6-6 with TRBJ1-3; 8 bases map to TRBD1. V lost 2 bases, J lost 4 bases, and 4 bases stayed unmatched. CDR1 and CDR2 (germline): MNHNY, SVGAGI (reference sequence). The CDR3 consists of 15 residues. This chain's CDR3 is CASSYQGTGGNTIYF. DNA of the CDR3: TGTGCCAGCAGTTACCAAGGGACAGGCGGAAACACCATATATTTT.

This CDR3 is CASSLMPGDVWQLFF. Written as DNA, the CDR3 is TGTGCCAGCAGTTTGATGCCAGGGGACGTTTGGCAGCTGTTTTTT. V gene TRBV27 combines with J gene TRBJ2-2; a weak D match, TRBD1 (6 bases). The V and J ends lost 3 bases and 12 bases respectively, with 20 bases between them. Germline CDR1 reads MNHEY; CDR2 reads SMNVEV (reference sequence). This CDR3 spans 15 amino acids.

The rearrangement joins TRBV7-2 to TRBJ1-2, with D unclear. V was pared by 1 base and J by 0 bases, with 9 bases between. The V gene's germline CDR1 is SGHTA and CDR2 FQGNSA. The length of the CDR3 is 15 residues. CDR3 in DNA: TGTGCCAGCAGCTTAGTTTTCGGGACTAACTATGGCTACACCTTC. Protein: CASSLVFGTNYGYTF.

The rearrangement uses TRBV28 and TRBJ2-1; possible D gene TRBD2, 6 bases. This CDR3 has 13 residues. V lost 6 bases and J lost 14, with 20 bases in between. Per the germline V gene, CDR1 is MDHEN and CDR2 is SYDVKM. The CDR3 DNA is TGTGCCAGCAGCCCTGGGGGGTCAGGGAATGAGTTCTTC. Its translation is CASSPGGSGNEFF.

The chain recombines TRBV7-9 with TRBJ2-1; D remains ambiguous. The CDR3 loop spans 11 amino acids. Germline V gene lookup returns CDR1 SEHNR and CDR2 FQNEAQ (reference sequence). The V and J ends lost 3 bases and 8 bases respectively, with 5 bases between them. CDR3 protein: CASSFLDEQFF. CDR3 DNA: TGTGCCAGCAGCTTCCTCGATGAGCAGTTCTTC.

This clone showed up just once. The chain has TRBV7-8 and TRBJ2-2; 7 bases match TRBD2. The ends lost 7 bases at V and 4 bases at J; junction bases unmatched: 3. Germline V gene sequence: CDR1 SGHVS, CDR2 FQNEAQ. This CDR3 has 13 residues. The CDR3 bases are TGTGCCAGCACTAGGGAGGGCACCGGGGAGCTGTTTTTT. This sequence encodes CASTREGTGELFF.